Shown below are 22 T cell receptor beta chains from a single sample sequenced in a study of a mutant IDH1 vaccine in newly diagnosed glioma. Time point indicated: baseline, week 1 (first vaccination visit). The treatment is: pre-vaccination baseline after standard-of-care therapy. Only in-frame clones appear in the TCRdb table, and some are missing; sequencing was by immunoSEQ multiplex PCR. The table includes around 92,000 clones, roughly 89% detected once. The source material was PBMCs, sampled from a glioma patient treated with radiotherapy, temozolomide or both. The receptors here all came from a woman in her fifties or sixties with glioma.

The genes are TRBV9 and TRBJ2-3, with D perhaps matching TRBD1 or TRBD2 (5 bases each). The CDR3 loop spans 15 amino acids. V was clipped by 3 bases and J by 4 bases, with 15 bases between them. Germline lookup yields CDR1 SGDLS and CDR2 YYNGEE. In DNA form, the CDR3 reads TGTGCCAGCAGCGAGAGAGGAGGCAGGGCAGATACGCAGTATTTT. This encodes CASSERGGRADTQYF.

The rearrangement uses TRBV27 and TRBJ1-4; D gene uncertain. This CDR3 has 12 amino acids. Germline assignment: CDR1 MNHEY and CDR2 SMNVEV (reference sequence). The V end lost 7 bases, the J end lost 0 bases, and 3 bases lay between the germline ends. CDR3 bases: TGTGCCAGCATACCAACTAATGAAAAACTGTTTTTT. Translated, it gives CASIPTNEKLFF.

This rearrangement joins TRBV25-1 to TRBJ2-3; 10 nucleotides match TRBD1. The junction had 9 bases not matched to a gene; V was cut back by 4 bases and J by 2 bases. The CDR3 sequence is 17 residues long. Germline V gives CDR1 MGHDK, CDR2 SYGVNS. The CDR3 DNA reads as TGTGCCAGCAGTGCCTACTGGGACAGGGGATACACAGATACGCAGTATTTT. This encodes CASSAYWDRGYTDTQYF.

The chain is built from TRBV2 and TRBJ2-5; D gene ambiguous. The V and J ends lost 4 bases and 8 bases respectively, with 8 bases between them. The CDR3 spans 11 residues. Germline CDR1 and CDR2: SNHLY and FYNNEI. The CDR3 DNA is TGTGCCAGCAGTGCCAGCGAAACCCAGTACTTC. This gives the protein CASSASETQYF.

The chain combines TRBV29-1 with TRBJ2-1; D may match TRBD1 or TRBD2 (5 bases each). This CDR3 contains 15 residues. The V and J ends lost 7 bases and 9 bases respectively, with 25 bases between them. Looked up from germline, CDR1 is SQVTM and CDR2 is ANQGSEA. As DNA, the CDR3 is TGCAGCGGACACCGGGACGGAGGATTAAACGGTGAGCAGTTCTTC. Translating it yields CSGHRDGGLNGEQFF.

The chain combines TRBV5-1 with TRBJ2-1, with D tentatively TRBD1 or TRBD2 (6 bases each). Trimming took off 0 bases at V and 2 bases at J, with 15 bases between the two ends. This CDR3 is built from 17 residues. Germline V gene lookup returns CDR1 SGHRS and CDR2 YFSETQ. For the CDR3, the DNA is TGCGCCAGCAGCTTGGGACTAGTCCGGGGGCCCTACAATGAGCAGTTCTTC. It specifies CASSLGLVRGPYNEQFF.

The chain links TRBV9 to TRBJ1-5; 10 bases are shared with TRBD1. CDR1 SGDLS and CDR2 YYNGEE come from the germline V gene. The CDR3 has 14 amino acids. V was pared by 3 bases and J by 4 bases, with 1 base of the junction left unmatched. The chain's CDR3 is CASSGGQGNQPQHF. For the CDR3, the DNA is TGTGCCAGCAGCGGGGGACAGGGGAATCAGCCCCAGCATTTT.

The genes are TRBV28 and TRBJ2-7; 9 bases agree with TRBD2. CDR1 and CDR2 (germline): MDHEN, SYDVKM. The CDR3 is made up of 14 amino acids. Trimming at V came to 7 bases and at J to 2 bases, leaving 6 bases not matched to a gene. CDR3 DNA sequence: TGTGCCAGCAAGGTTTCTAGCGGGACCTACGAGCAGTACTTC. Translated, it gives CASKVSSGTYEQYF.

CDR3 in amino acids: CASSVSGLIGTEAFF. CDR3 nucleotides: TGTGCCAGCAGCGTATCAGGGCTTATCGGCACTGAAGCTTTCTTT. The genes are TRBV9 and TRBJ1-1; D might be TRBD1 (5 bases). Trimming took off 1 base at V and 4 bases at J, with 14 bases between the two ends. CDR3 length: 15 amino acids. Germline V gene sequence: CDR1 SGDLS, CDR2 YYNGEE. The full variable domain, completed using reference TRBV9 and TRBJ1-1, is DSGVTQTPKHLITATGQRVTLRCSPRSGDLSVYWYQQSLDQGLQFLIQYYNGEERAKGNILERFSAQQFPDLHSELNLSSLELGDSALYFCASSVSGLIGTEAFFGQGTRLTVV.

The genes are TRBV28 and TRBJ1-3; no reliable D call. Trimming pared 8 bases from V and 0 bases from J, leaving 8 bases between. The CDR3 is 13 amino acids. Germline loops: CDR1 MDHEN, CDR2 SYDVKM. In DNA form, the CDR3 reads TGTGCCAGCTGCCGAAACTCTGGAAACACCATATATTTT. Translated: CASCRNSGNTIYF. The full variable domain, in which reference TRBV28 and TRBJ1-3 provide the parts outside the CDR3, is DVKVTQSSRYLVKRTGEKVFLECVQDMDHENMFWYRQDPGLGLRLIYFSYDVKMKEKGDIPEGYSVSREKKERFSLILESASTNQTSMYLCASCRNSGNTIYFGEGSWLTVV.

This clone was observed once. This rearrangement joins TRBV6-6 to TRBJ2-1, with 7 bases aligning to TRBD2. After removal of 6 bases from V and 7 bases from J, the junction contained 9 bases not matched to a gene. In germline, CDR1 is MNHNY, CDR2 SVGAGI (reference sequence). The CDR3 totals 14 residues. The CDR3 here is CASSSGLELNEQFF. In nucleotides, the CDR3 is TGTGCCAGCAGCAGCGGACTAGAGCTTAATGAGCAGTTCTTC.

This clone has a single count. The chain has TRBV5-1 and TRBJ1-4; 9 positions agree with TRBD1. With 3 bases clipped from V and 6 bases from J, the junction kept 6 bases outside the gene matches. The germline V gene has CDR1 SGHRS and CDR2 YFSETQ. This CDR3 spans 15 amino acids. In DNA form, the CDR3 reads TGCGCCAGCAGCTCCACAGGGGGCGGGCATGAAAAACTGTTTTTT. Amino acid sequence: CASSSTGGGHEKLFF.

This sequence joins TRBV28 and TRBJ2-7, with unresolved D. CDR1 MDHEN and CDR2 SYDVKM come from the germline V gene. With 3 bases removed from V and 3 bases from J, the gap between germline ends came to 3 bases. The CDR3 has 11 residues. The CDR3, as DNA: TGTGCCAGCAGTTTTTACTACGAGCAGTACTTC. Amino acid sequence: CASSFYYEQYF. Variable domain in full (rest from reference TRBV28 and TRBJ2-7): DVKVTQSSRYLVKRTGEKVFLECVQDMDHENMFWYRQDPGLGLRLIYFSYDVKMKEKGDIPEGYSVSREKKERFSLILESASTNQTSMYLCASSFYYEQYFGPGTRLTVT.

The chain links TRBV28 to TRBJ2-5, with 8 bases that match TRBD1. Germline V CDR1 and CDR2: MDHEN, SYDVKM. The CDR3 is made up of 16 amino acids. Trimming cost V 5 bases and J 5 bases; bases outside gene matches: 13. The CDR3 bases are TGTGCCAGCAGTCCCAAGGGGACAGGCCTCCGGGAGACCCAGTACTTC. It yields the protein CASSPKGTGLRETQYF.

CDR3 sequence: CASSEASTDYGYTF. The CDR3 DNA sequence: TGTGCCAGCAGTGAAGCGTCCACTGACTATGGCTACACCTTC. The rearrangement links TRBV2 to TRBJ1-2, with D unclear. V lost 0 bases and J 3 bases, leaving 8 bases between the germline ends. Germline V gene lookup returns CDR1 SNHLY and CDR2 FYNNEI. This CDR3 is built from 14 residues.

This CDR3 is CASTDSRAYEQYF. CDR3 sequence (DNA): TGTGCCAGCACCGACTCTCGGGCCTACGAGCAGTACTTC. This sequence joins TRBV6-5 and TRBJ2-7; unclear D gene. The CDR3 runs 13 residues. Germline loops: CDR1 MNHEY, CDR2 SVGAGI. V lost 7 bases and J 2 bases, leaving 12 bases between the germline ends.

This sequence joins TRBV7-9 and TRBJ1-1; TRBD1 aligns across 10 bases. Germline lookup yields CDR1 SEHNR and CDR2 FQNEAQ (reference sequence). CDR3 length equals 16 residues. J gave up 4 bases and V 3 bases, and 8 bases lay outside the gene matches. CDR3 coding DNA: TGTGCCAGCAGCTTGGGACAGGGGTACGGGGGCACTGAAGCTTTCTTT. As protein: CASSLGQGYGGTEAFF.

The chain joins TRBV5-4 to TRBJ2-3; the D is unclear. Germline loops: CDR1 SGHNT, CDR2 YYREEE (reference sequence). This CDR3 has 14 amino acids. The V end lost 3 bases, the J end lost 3 bases, and 11 bases lay between the germline ends. The CDR3 DNA sequence: TGTGCCAGCAGCTCCCCCGGGTGGACAGATACGCAGTATTTT. It encodes CASSSPGWTDTQYF.

The chain links TRBV6-5 to TRBJ1-5, with a possible D match to TRBD1 (6 bases). Trimming took off 4 bases at V and 0 bases at J, with 10 bases between the two ends. The CDR3 loop spans 15 amino acids. Germline assignment: CDR1 MNHEY and CDR2 SVGAGI. The CDR3 region is CASSSQGYSNQPQHF. CDR3 DNA: TGTGCCAGCAGTTCTCAGGGGTATAGCAATCAGCCCCAGCATTTT.

V gene TRBV28 combines with J gene TRBJ1-5; 7 bases agree with TRBD1. V was clipped by 6 bases and J by 5 bases; unmatched bases: 4. Germline CDR1 is MDHEN and CDR2 is SYDVKM. The CDR3 covers 13 residues. CDR3 DNA sequence: TGTGCCAGCAGGTGGACAGGTGATCAGCCCCAGCATTTT. Protein: CASRWTGDQPQHF.

This chain links TRBV6-1 with TRBJ1-4; 10 bases line up with TRBD1. Germline V gives CDR1 MNHNS, CDR2 SASEGT. Trimming removed 5 bases from V and 8 bases from J; junction bases left unmatched: 5. The CDR3 sequence is 14 residues long. DNA for the CDR3: TGTGCCAGCAGTACCCGGACAGGGGGGGAAAAACTGTTTTTT. Its translation: CASSTRTGGEKLFF.

The chain couples TRBV27 to TRBJ2-7; the match to TRBD1 covers 7 bases. Trimming removed 5 bases from V and 0 bases from J; junction bases left unmatched: 4. Germline values: CDR1 MNHEY, CDR2 SMNVEV (reference sequence). This CDR3 comprises 14 residues. CDR3 nucleotide sequence: TGTGCCAGCAGTATTGCAGGGGGCTCCTACGAGCAGTACTTC. Translated: CASSIAGGSYEQYF.